Sequencing of this TCR beta chain was carried out in a study of cytomegalovirus exposure and HLA in healthy donors. Study outcomes and limitations: Specificity for CMV antigens was confirmed in vitro for a few of the CMV-associated chains. In a later analysis, TCR beta V- and J-gene trimming was associated with a missense DCLRE1C variant. A later analysis by the authors found several of the most significant clusters apparently linked to common viral pathogens.

Trimming cost V 7 bases and J 1 base, with 10 bases left between them. Per germline, CDR1 MNHEY and CDR2 SVGAGI. CDR3 length equals 13 residues. As to this clone: Its antigen is still unknown.

60 Vbeta and 13 Jbeta primers were used in PCR. Sequencing was performed with immunoSEQ multiplex PCR; in TCRdb, only in-frame clones are kept and a portion is missing. The sample yields some 180,000 clones, approximately 71% seen once. Sequencing input: PBMCs. The TCR originated in a woman aged 18-30 years in good health and CMV-seropositive. The V call is TRBV6-5, the J call TRBJ1-1, with D hard to call. The CDR3 DNA reads TGTGCCAGCACCTTCCGGGAGAACACTGAAGCTTTCTTT. Translation gives CASTFRENTEAFF.